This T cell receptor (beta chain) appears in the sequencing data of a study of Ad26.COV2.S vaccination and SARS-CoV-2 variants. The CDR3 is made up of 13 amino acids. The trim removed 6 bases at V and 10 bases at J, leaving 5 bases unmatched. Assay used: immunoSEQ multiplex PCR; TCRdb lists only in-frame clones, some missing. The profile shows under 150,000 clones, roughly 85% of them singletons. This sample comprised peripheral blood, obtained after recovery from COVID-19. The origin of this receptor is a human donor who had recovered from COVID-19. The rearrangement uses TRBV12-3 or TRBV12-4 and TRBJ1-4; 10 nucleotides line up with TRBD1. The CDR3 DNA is TGTGCCAGCAGCGACAGGGGGCGCGGAAAACTGTTTTTT. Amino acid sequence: CASSDRGRGKLFF.